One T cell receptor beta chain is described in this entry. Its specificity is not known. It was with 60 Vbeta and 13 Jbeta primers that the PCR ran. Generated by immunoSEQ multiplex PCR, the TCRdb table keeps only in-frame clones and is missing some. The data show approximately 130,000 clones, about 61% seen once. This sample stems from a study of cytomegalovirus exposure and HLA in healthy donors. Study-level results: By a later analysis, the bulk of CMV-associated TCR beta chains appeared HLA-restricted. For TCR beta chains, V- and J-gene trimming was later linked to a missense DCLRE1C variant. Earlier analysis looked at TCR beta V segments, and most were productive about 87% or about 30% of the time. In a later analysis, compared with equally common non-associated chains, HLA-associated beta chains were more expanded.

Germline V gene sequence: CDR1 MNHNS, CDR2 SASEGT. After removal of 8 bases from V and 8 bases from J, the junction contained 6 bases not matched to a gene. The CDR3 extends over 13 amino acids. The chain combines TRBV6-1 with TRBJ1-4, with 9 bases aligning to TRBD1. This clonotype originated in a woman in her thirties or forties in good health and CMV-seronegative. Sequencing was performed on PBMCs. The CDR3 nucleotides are TGTGCCAGCCGGGACAGGGACGACGAAAAACTGTTTTTT. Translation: CASRDRDDEKLFF.